This is a list of T cell receptor beta chains from one sample in a study of blood T cell repertoires in COVID-19. The repertoire was sequenced with immunoSEQ multiplex PCR; TCRdb's copy has only in-frame clones and lacks some. The sample shows more than 50,000 clones, 80% to 85% of them seen only once. The material sequenced was peripheral blood. Source of these receptors: a human donor in a cohort sampled during active COVID-19. Both conserved end residues are part of each CDR3. D genes are given only for firm matches. Only some rows state a clone size, as once, few, many or a class for expanded clones.

TRBV6-5	TRBD1	.	TRBJ1-5	TGTGCCAGCAGTCAACAGGGGGATCAGCCCCAGCATTTT	CASSQQGDQPQHF
TRBV28	TRBD1	.	TRBJ1-4	TGTGCCAGCACCAACCTCTTAGGGACAGGGAGAGGTCAACTGTTTTTT	CASTNLLGTGRGQLFF
TRBV5-1	TRBD2	.	TRBJ2-7	TGCGCCAGCAGCCCCGGGACTAGCGGGGGGGCGTTCTACGAGCAGTACTTC	CASSPGTSGGAFYEQYF
TRBV7-9	TRBD1	.	TRBJ1-1	TGTGCCAGCACCCCGGAGTTCGGGACAGGGCGGGACAGCACTGAAGCTTTCTTT	CASTPEFGTGRDSTEAFF
TRBV15	.	.	TRBJ1-2	TGTGCCACCAGCAGAGAAGAGGGGGACGGCTACACCTTC	CATSREEGDGYTF
TRBV6-6	TRBD1	.	TRBJ1-5	TGTGCCAGCAGTCGGGACAGGGGGGGTCAGCCCCAGCATTTT	CASSRDRGGQPQHF
TRBV6-5	.	.	TRBJ1-1	TGTGCCAGCACTAAACCGGGATTGAACACTGAAGCTTTCTTT	CASTKPGLNTEAFF
TRBV18	.	.	TRBJ2-5	TGTGCCAGCTCACCATCCCAGAGGGGGGAGACCCAGTACTTC	CASSPSQRGETQYF
TRBV18	.	.	TRBJ2-7	TGTGCCAGCTCACCCCCCAGCAGGCCATACGAGCAGTACTTC	CASSPPSRPYEQYF
TRBV6-4	TRBD1	once	TRBJ2-1	TGTGCCAGCAGTTTAGGACAGGGGGCATCCTACAATGAGCAGTTCTTC	CASSLGQGASYNEQFF
TRBV10-2	.	.	TRBJ1-4	TGCGCCAGCAACCAGGAGGTGGGGGAAAAACTGTTTTTT	CASNQEVGEKLFF
TRBV4-1	TRBD1	.	TRBJ2-3	TGCGCCAGCAGCCCACGGGACAGGGGGGATACGCAGTATTTT	CASSPRDRGDTQYF
TRBV7-2	.	.	TRBJ1-1	TGTGCCAGCAGCGCGGACAGGAACACTGAAGCTTTCTTT	CASSADRNTEAFF
TRBV18	.	.	TRBJ2-5	TGTGCCAGCTCACCCGTCCGAGGGGAGACCCAGTACTTC	CASSPVRGETQYF
TRBV19	TRBD1	.	TRBJ2-1	TGTGCCAGTAGTCTCAGTTTCACAGGGGGCGCGAATGAGCAGTTCTTC	CASSLSFTGGANEQFF
TRBV7-9	TRBD1	few	TRBJ1-6	TGTGCCAGCAGCTCACAGGGGGATTCACCCCTCCACTTT	CASSSQGDSPLHF
TRBV4-1	.	once	TRBJ2-5	TGCGCCAGCAGCCATAAGATTGGCTGGAGGGGAGAGACCCAGTACTTC	CASSHKIGWRGETQYF
TRBV10-2	TRBD2	.	TRBJ2-3	TGCGCCAGCAAGCTTAGCGGGGGGGCCAAAGATACGCAGTATTTT	CASKLSGGAKDTQYF
TRBV2	TRBD1	.	TRBJ2-1	TGTGCCAGCACGAGGAGGACAGGGGGGGACAATGAGCAGTTCTTC	CASTRRTGGDNEQFF
TRBV12-3/TRBV12-4	.	.	TRBJ2-1	TGTGCCAGCAGTAGGGGGTACAATGAGCAGTTCTTC	CASSRGYNEQFF
TRBV4-2	TRBD2	once	TRBJ2-1	TGTGCCAGCAGCCAAGGGAGCGGGGGGGCAGTGAATGAGCAGTTCTTC	CASSQGSGGAVNEQFF
TRBV29-1	TRBD2	.	TRBJ2-3	TGCAGCGTTGTGCTAGCGGGGTTCACAGATACGCAGTATTTT	CSVVLAGFTDTQYF